This T cell receptor beta chain was identified in a study of blood T cell repertoires in COVID-19. Study-wide context: Samples came from the United States, Italy and Spain, spanning acute and convalescent COVID-19. From T cells, B-cell-depleted T cells, or PBMCs came the material, which was cDNA or gDNA.

In germline, CDR1 is MDHEN, CDR2 SYDVKM. There are 13 residues in the CDR3. Between the trimmed V and J ends, which lost 3 bases and 1 base, there was a span of 6 bases. The authors' processing: Amplification from reference gene primers served as the basis for estimated nucleated cell counts. Here immunoSEQ multiplex PCR was the method, and the copy in TCRdb shows in-frame clones only, minus some. V, J and clone size are those of that table, while D and trimming were read from the DNA. The sample lists 95,000 to 110,000 clones, 75% to 95% seen once, with around 1.3% in the top ten. The chain recombines TRBV28 with TRBJ1-1; D may be TRBD1 (5 bases). This sequence originates from a woman aged 25 to 39 with acute or convalescent COVID-19. Sequencing was performed on peripheral blood. The DNA of the CDR3 is TGTGCCAGCAGTTTCCAGGGGAACACTGAAGCTTTCTTT. Its translation: CASSFQGNTEAFF.